Sequencing of this TCR beta chain was carried out in a study of tumor and adjacent non-tumor tissue in lung cancer. Study information: Patients comprised approximately eleven adenocarcinoma, a couple of squamous cell carcinoma and 1 small cell lung cancer. Aged about 31 to 80 years, patients included nine to eleven men and 5 women with stage I to III disease.

This sample's RNA came from whole unsorted tissue. Overall study findings and caveats: Significantly higher TCR diversity was found in tumor than normal lung. In normal lung, the top 100 clones were significantly more dominant than in tumor.

The library came from three nested PCR rounds adapted from ARM-PCR protocols. TCRdb redid the calling of the multiplex PCR reads with MiXCR, one entry per CDR3 protein. The sample gives 90,000 to 110,000 distinct CDR3 sequences, approximately 71% of which show up once; 37% is in the top ten. The length of the CDR3 is 16 residues. The germline V gene encodes CDR1 MNHNS and CDR2 SASEGT. The junction had 10 bases not matched to a gene; V was cut back by 6 bases and J by 3 bases. At least ten counts were recorded for this clonotype. Its antigen is as yet unknown. The chain links TRBV6-1 to TRBJ2-1; TRBD2 aligns across 8 bases. Input material: lung tumor tissue. This sequence was found in a woman aged 55-69 years with non-small cell lung cancer. CDR3 coding DNA: TGTGCCAGCAGGAGCGAACTAGCGGCGATCTACAATGAGCAGTTCTTC. Its translation is CASRSELAAIYNEQFF.